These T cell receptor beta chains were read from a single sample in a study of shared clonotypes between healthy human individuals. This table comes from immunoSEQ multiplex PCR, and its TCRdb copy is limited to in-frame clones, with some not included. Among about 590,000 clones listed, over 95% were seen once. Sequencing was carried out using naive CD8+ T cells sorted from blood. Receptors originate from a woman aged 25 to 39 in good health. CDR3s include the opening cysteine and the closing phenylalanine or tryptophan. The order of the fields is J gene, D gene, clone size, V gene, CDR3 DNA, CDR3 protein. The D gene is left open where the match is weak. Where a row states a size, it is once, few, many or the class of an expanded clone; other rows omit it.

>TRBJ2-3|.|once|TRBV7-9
TGTGCCATTCTCGGGGGAAGCACAGATACGCAGTATTTT
CAILGGSTDTQYF
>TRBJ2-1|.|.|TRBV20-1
TGCAGTGCTAGGGACTTATGGGAGCAGTTCTTC
CSARDLWEQFF
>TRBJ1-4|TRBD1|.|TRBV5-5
TGTGCCAGCAGCCTGTGGGACAGGGAAAAAGGGAATGAAAAACTGTTTTTT
CASSLWDREKGNEKLFF
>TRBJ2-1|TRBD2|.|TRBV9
TGTGCCAGCAGCTTTGAAGCGGGAGGGCCCTACAATGAGCAGTTCTTC
CASSFEAGGPYNEQFF
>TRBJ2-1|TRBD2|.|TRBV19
TGTGCCAGTAGTATCCAAGGCGGACTAGCAGAGTCCTACAATGAGCAGTTCTTC
CASSIQGGLAESYNEQFF
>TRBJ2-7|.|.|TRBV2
TGTGCCAGCAGTGAATGGGGGACTCGGAGCTACGAGCAGTACTTC
CASSEWGTRSYEQYF
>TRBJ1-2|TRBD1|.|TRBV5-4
TGTGCCAGCAGCTCTGGGATGGGACAGGGGGCGTTTGGCTACACCTTC
CASSSGMGQGAFGYTF
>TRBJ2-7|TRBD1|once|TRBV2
TGTGCCAGCGGAGGGGGGACAGGGGTCTACGAGCAGTACTTC
CASGGGTGVYEQYF
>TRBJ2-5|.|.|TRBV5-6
TGTGCCAGCAGCTTGGCTGGCGGGATGTACCAAGAGACCCAGTACTTC
CASSLAGGMYQETQYF
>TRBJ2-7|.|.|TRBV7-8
TGTGCCAGCAGCTTAGCGGTAAACGAGCAGTACTTC
CASSLAVNEQYF
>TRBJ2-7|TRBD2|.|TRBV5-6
TGTGCCAGCAGCCCGGGGGGGAACTACGAGCAGTACTTC
CASSPGGNYEQYF
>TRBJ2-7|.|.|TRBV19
TGTGCCAGTGCCGTCGGGTCTCCCTACGAGCAGTACTTC
CASAVGSPYEQYF
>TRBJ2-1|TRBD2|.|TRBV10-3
TGTGCCATCAGTAAAGCGGGAGGGCCCTACAATGAGCAGTTCTTC
CAISKAGGPYNEQFF
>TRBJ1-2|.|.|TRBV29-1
TGCAGCGTTGGTAATACTAACTATGGCTACACCTTC
CSVGNTNYGYTF
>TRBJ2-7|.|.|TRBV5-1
TGCGCCAGCAGCTTGCCAGGGCATAAATACTTC
CASSLPGHKYF
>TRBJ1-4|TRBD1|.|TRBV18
TGTGCCAGCTCACCACCGCCCGGGACAGAAGCTAATGAAAAACTGTTTTTT
CASSPPPGTEANEKLFF
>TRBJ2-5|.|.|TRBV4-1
TGCGCCAGCAGCCAAGGATGGGGCGAGGGGGAGACCCAGTACTTC
CASSQGWGEGETQYF
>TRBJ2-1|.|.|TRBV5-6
TGTGCCAGCAGCTTGGGAGGGGCATACAATGAGCAGTTCTTC
CASSLGGAYNEQFF
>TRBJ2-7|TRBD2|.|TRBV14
TGTGCCAGCAGCCATCTCACGACTAGCGGGAGCTCCTACGAGCAGTACTTC
CASSHLTTSGSSYEQYF
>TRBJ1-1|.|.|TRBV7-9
TGTGCCAGCAGCTCCCACACAGGGATGAGGACTGAAGCTTTCTTT
CASSSHTGMRTEAFF
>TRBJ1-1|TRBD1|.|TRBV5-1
TGCGCCAGCAGCCTCCGGGACAGAATGAACACTGAAGCTTTCTTT
CASSLRDRMNTEAFF
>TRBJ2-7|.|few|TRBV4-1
TGCGCCAGCAGCGCCGGCCCAACTACGGGCTCCTACGAGCAGTACTTC
CASSAGPTTGSYEQYF
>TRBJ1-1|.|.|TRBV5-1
TGCGCCAGCAGCTGGGACCCGACTTTTGAAGCTTTCTTT
CASSWDPTFEAFF
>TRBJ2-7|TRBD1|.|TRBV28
TGTGCCAGCAGTACGCTAACAGGGGGAAGGTCCTACGAGCAGTACTTC
CASSTLTGGRSYEQYF
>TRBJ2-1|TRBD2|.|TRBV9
TGTGCCAGCAGCATGCGAGGAGGACTAGCGGGATTATTATCGTCCTACAATGAGCAGTTCTTC
CASSMRGGLAGLLSSYNEQFF
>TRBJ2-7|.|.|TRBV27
TGTGCCAGCAGTTTCAAACTAACTTACGAGCAGTACTTC
CASSFKLTYEQYF